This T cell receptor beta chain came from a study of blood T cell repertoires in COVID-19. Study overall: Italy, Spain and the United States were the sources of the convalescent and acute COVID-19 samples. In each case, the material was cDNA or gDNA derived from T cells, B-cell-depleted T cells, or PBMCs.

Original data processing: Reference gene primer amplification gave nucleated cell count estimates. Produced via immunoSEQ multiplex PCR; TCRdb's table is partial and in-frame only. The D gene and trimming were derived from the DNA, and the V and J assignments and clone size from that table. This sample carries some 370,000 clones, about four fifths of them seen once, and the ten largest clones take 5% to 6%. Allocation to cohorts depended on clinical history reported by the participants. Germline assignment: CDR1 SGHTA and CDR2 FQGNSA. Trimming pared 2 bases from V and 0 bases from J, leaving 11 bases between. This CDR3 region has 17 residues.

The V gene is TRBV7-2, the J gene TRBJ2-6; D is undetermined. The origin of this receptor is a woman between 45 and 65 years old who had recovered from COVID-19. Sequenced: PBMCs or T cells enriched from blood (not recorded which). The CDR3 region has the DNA TGTGCCAGCAGCTTAAGTCTGCCAGTCTCTGGGGCCAACGTCCTGACTTTC. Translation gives CASSLSLPVSGANVLTF.